What follows are 16 T cell receptor beta chains derived from one specimen sequenced in a study of blood T cells in healthy people across ages. Then a second PCR, running roughly 6 to 11 cycles, was carried out with a sample-barcoded 5' primer and a J-beta primer mix. TCRdb passed the 5' RACE reads through MiXCR, listing each CDR3 protein once. The table shows about 1,500,000 distinct CDR3 sequences, with 28% occurring only once. Sequenced: blood. All receptors come from a woman younger than 45 in good health.

The V gene is TRBV4-2, the J gene TRBJ2-5; D is uncertain. Germline CDR1 LGHNA, CDR2 YNFKEQ. Trimming took off 1 base at V and 5 bases at J, with 11 bases between the two ends. This CDR3 has 14 amino acids. In DNA form, the CDR3 reads TGTGCCAGCAGCCAAGGCGGCCCTACGGAGACCCAGTACTTC. Translating it yields CASSQGGPTETQYF.

There are a few counts of this clonotype. This chain links TRBV9 with TRBJ2-1, with 7 positions matching TRBD1. Unmatched junction bases numbered 9, after V lost 4 bases and J lost 2 bases. Germline V gives CDR1 SGDLS, CDR2 YYNGEE. This CDR3 spans 16 amino acids. The CDR3 spells CASSHARGSTYNEQFF. In DNA, the CDR3 is TGTGCCAGCAGCCATGCCAGGGGGAGTACCTACAATGAGCAGTTCTTC.

In its sample, this clonotype was seen once. A much bigger clone sits one base away, suggesting this may be a read error. This chain connects TRBV29-1 to TRBJ2-1, with 9 bases lining up with TRBD1. The length of the CDR3 is 13 residues. Germline V lookup: CDR1 SQVTM, CDR2 ANQGSEA. V dropped 6 bases and J dropped 7; count of bases not matched to a gene: 7. As DNA, the CDR3 is TGCAGCGTCGTAGGGGACAGGGTAAATGAGCAGTTCTTC. This gives the protein CSVVGDRVNEQFF.

Regarding this clonotype: One base away lies a much larger clone, so this may be a sequencing read error. The CDR3 reads CASSWTGTSRGNEQFF. The CDR3 DNA sequence: TGTGCCAGCAGTTGGACGGGTACTAGCAGAGGCAATGAGCAGTTCTTC. This chain connects TRBV25-1 to TRBJ2-1, with a weak D call TRBD2 (6 bases). Trimming shortened V by 5 bases and J by 6 bases, and 20 bases separated the two germline ends. From germline, CDR1 is MGHDK and CDR2 SYGVNS. This CDR3 has 16 amino acids.

Many counts were recorded for this clonotype. This rearrangement joins TRBV11-2 to TRBJ2-1; unclear D gene. The germline V and J ends were trimmed by 5 bases and 5 bases, with 10 bases remaining between them. This CDR3 contains 13 residues. From germline, CDR1 is SGHAT and CDR2 FQNNGV. The CDR3 DNA follows: TGTGCCAGCAGCCGAGTCACAGACAATGAGCAGTTCTTC. Encoded protein: CASSRVTDNEQFF.

Only a few counts were recorded for this clonotype. One base away lies a much larger clone, so this may be a sequencing read error. The chain is built from TRBV3-1 and TRBJ1-2; no clear D. Trimming stripped 1 base from V and 4 bases from J, with 4 bases between. Germline CDR1 is LGHDT and CDR2 is YNNKEL (reference sequence). There are 12 residues in the CDR3. The CDR3 DNA reads as TGTGCCAGCAGCCAAGTTACCTATGGCTACACCTTC. Amino acids: CASSQVTYGYTF.

This clonotype came up a few times. This rearrangement joins TRBV29-1 to TRBJ1-2; D is undetermined. The CDR3 is 12 amino acids. V dropped 4 bases and J dropped 7 bases, with 13 bases sitting between them. The germline V gene encodes CDR1 SQVTM and CDR2 ANQGSEA. CDR3 nucleotide sequence: TGCAGCGTTGGAACCGGGCCGGCTGGCTACACCTTC. Translating it yields CSVGTGPAGYTF.

The sample holds many counts of this clonotype. CDR3 coding DNA: TGCGCCAGCAGCCAGGGACAGACGAGCTACGAGCAGTACTTC. Its translation: CASSQGQTSYEQYF. V is TRBV4-1 and J is TRBJ2-7; TRBD1 matches 7 bases. The CDR3 runs 14 residues. V lost 3 bases, J lost 3 bases, and 5 bases stayed unmatched. CDR1 is MGHRA, CDR2 YSYEKL, per germline.

The gene calls are TRBV10-1 and TRBJ2-1, with 8 bases fitting TRBD1. Losses at the gene ends were 5 bases for V and 10 bases for J; bases not matched to a gene: 13. CDR3 size: 15 residues. CDR1 and CDR2 (germline): WNHNN, SYGVQD (reference sequence). In nucleotides, the CDR3 is TGCGCCAGCAGTTTCCAGACCGGACAGGGACGGGAGCAGTTCTTC. Translating gives CASSFQTGQGREQFF.

This clonotype was seen only a few times. The chain couples TRBV20-1 to TRBJ2-5, with TRBD1 matching 8 bases. CDR1 is DFQATT, CDR2 SNEGSKA, per germline (reference sequence). Trimming at V came to 6 bases and at J to 4 bases, leaving 10 bases not matched to a gene. The length of the CDR3 is 14 residues. The DNA of the CDR3 is TGCAGTGCCCACCCGGACAGGGTACGAGAGACCCAGTACTTC. This translates into CSAHPDRVRETQYF.

This clonotype was seen a few times. The CDR3 DNA reads TGTGCCAGCAGCCCTCGACAGGGGAAAGGGTACGAGCAGTACTTC. Translating gives CASSPRQGKGYEQYF. This chain connects TRBV7-9 to TRBJ2-7; TRBD1 matches at 8 bases. The CDR3 sequence is 15 residues long. Germline CDR1 reads SEHNR; CDR2 reads FQNEAQ (reference sequence). V was clipped by 5 bases and J by 4 bases; unmatched bases: 10. Based on the CDR3 plus reference TRBV7-9 and TRBJ2-7, the full variable domain is DTGVSQNPRHKITKRGQNVTFRCDPISEHNRLYWYRQTLGQGPEFLTYFQNEAQLEKSRLLSDRFSAERPKGSFSTLEIQRTEQGDSAMYLCASSPRQGKGYEQYFGPGTRLTVT.

The sample holds many counts of this clonotype. The CDR3 here is CAITGGNEQYF. The DNA for the CDR3 is TGTGCCATCACAGGGGGAAACGAGCAGTACTTC. The chain combines TRBV10-3 with TRBJ2-7; 7 nucleotides match TRBD1. Looked up from germline, CDR1 is ENHRY and CDR2 is SYGVKD. V lost 7 bases and J lost 5; bases outside the gene matches: 2. This CDR3 region has 11 residues.

The rearrangement joins TRBV20-1 to TRBJ2-3; possible D gene TRBD2, 6 bases. The CDR3 loop spans 13 amino acids. The V gene lost 3 bases and the J gene lost 4 bases, with 11 bases spanning the gap. CDR1 and CDR2 (germline): DFQATT, SNEGSKA (reference sequence). The CDR3 DNA reads TGCAGTGCTAGTGTAGGGGAGGCAGATACGCAGTATTTT. Translated, it gives CSASVGEADTQYF.

V and J are TRBV20-1 and TRBJ1-5; 7 positions agree with TRBD1. V lost 0 bases, J lost 9 bases, and 8 bases stayed unmatched. This CDR3 spans 14 amino acids. Germline V gives CDR1 DFQATT, CDR2 SNEGSKA (reference sequence). In nucleotides, the CDR3 is TGCAGTGCTAGAGAGCCGACAGGGCGAGGGCCCCAGCATTTT. Amino acids: CSAREPTGRGPQHF.

The chain joins TRBV30 to TRBJ2-6, with a possible D match to TRBD1 (5 bases). Per the germline V gene, CDR1 is GTSNPN and CDR2 is SVGIG (reference sequence). The CDR3 is made up of 15 amino acids. V was pared by 4 bases and J by 1 base, with 11 bases between. The CDR3 sequence: CAWTGQVSGANVLTF. The CDR3 region has the DNA TGTGCCTGGACAGGGCAAGTTTCTGGGGCCAACGTCCTGACTTTC.

The chain employs TRBV7-2 and TRBJ2-5; possible D gene TRBD1, 7 bases. The J call may be wrong; the DNA end is better matched by TRBJ2-7. Germline-derived CDR1 and CDR2 are SGHTA and FQGNSA. CDR3 size: 16 residues. The DNA of the CDR3 is TGTGCCAGCAGCTTACTTTCGACAGGGAGGCGCTACGAGCAGTACTTC. It specifies CASSLLSTGRRYEQYF.